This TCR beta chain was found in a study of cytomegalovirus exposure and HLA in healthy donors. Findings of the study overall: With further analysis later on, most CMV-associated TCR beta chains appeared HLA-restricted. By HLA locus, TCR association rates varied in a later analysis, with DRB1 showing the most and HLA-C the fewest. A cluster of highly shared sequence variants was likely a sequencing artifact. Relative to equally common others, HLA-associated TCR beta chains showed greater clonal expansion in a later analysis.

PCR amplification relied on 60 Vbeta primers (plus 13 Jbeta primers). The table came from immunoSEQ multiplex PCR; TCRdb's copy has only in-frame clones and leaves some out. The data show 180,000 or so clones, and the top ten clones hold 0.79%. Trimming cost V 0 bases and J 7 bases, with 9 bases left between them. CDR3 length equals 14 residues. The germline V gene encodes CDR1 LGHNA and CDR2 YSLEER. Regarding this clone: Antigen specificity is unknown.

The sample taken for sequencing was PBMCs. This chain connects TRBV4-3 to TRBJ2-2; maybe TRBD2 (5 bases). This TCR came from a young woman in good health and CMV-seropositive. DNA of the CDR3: TGCGCCAGCAGCCAAGATCGGGAATTCGGGGAGCTGTTTTTT. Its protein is CASSQDREFGELFF.